This is a list of T cell receptor beta chains from one sample in a study of graft-versus-host responses after intestinal transplantation. Libraries were prepared by immunoSEQ multiplex PCR; TCRdb keeps only in-frame clonotypes and omits some of them. This sample carries thousands of clones, 25% to 35% of them seen once, and the ten largest clones take 4.5% to 6%. Sample: alloreactive CD4+ T cells from a mixed lymphocyte reaction culture, taken before intestinal transplant. The source of these receptors is a human patient who received an intestinal transplant. The CDR3 runs from the conserved cysteine through the conserved F or W. D genes are given only for firm matches. Rows may omit the clone size; those that give it use once, few, many or a size class.

size: few
D: -
V: TRBV4-2
J: TRBJ1-1
DNA: TGTGCCAGCAGCCCGCAACAGGGTCGCACTGAAGCTTTCTTT
CDR3: CASSPQQGRTEAFF

size: -
D: -
V: TRBV4-1
J: TRBJ2-7
DNA: TGCGCCAGCAGCCAAGCCCCCCAGGGGTTTTACGAGCAGTACTTC
CDR3: CASSQAPQGFYEQYF

size: -
D: -
V: TRBV30
J: TRBJ2-6
DNA: TGTGCCTGGAGTTTAGTGGCTGGGGCCAACGTCCTGACTTTC
CDR3: CAWSLVAGANVLTF

size: -
D: TRBD1
V: TRBV7-9
J: TRBJ2-1
DNA: TGTGCCAGCAGCTCAATGGGACAGGGGAGTGAGCAGTTCTTC
CDR3: CASSSMGQGSEQFF

size: -
D: TRBD2
V: TRBV6-5
J: TRBJ2-5
DNA: TGTGCCAGCAGCCCCGGGGGGGGCGGAGGAGAGACCCAGTACTTC
CDR3: CASSPGGGGGETQYF

size: many
D: -
V: TRBV6-5
J: TRBJ2-7
DNA: TGTGCCAGCAGTTACGCGAGGGAAGCAACCTACGAGCAGTACTTC
CDR3: CASSYAREATYEQYF

size: few
D: TRBD1
V: TRBV28
J: TRBJ1-1
DNA: TGTGCCAGCAGTTCGGCAGGGGGCCGAGCTTTCTTT
CDR3: CASSSAGGRAFF

size: -
D: -
V: TRBV7-9
J: TRBJ2-1
DNA: TGTGCCAGCAGCTTATTTCAGGGGCTCAATGAGCAGTTCTTC
CDR3: CASSLFQGLNEQFF

size: -
D: -
V: TRBV28
J: TRBJ1-1
DNA: TGTGCCAGTCGGTCGAGCACTGAAGCTTTCTTT
CDR3: CASRSSTEAFF

size: few
D: TRBD1
V: TRBV29-1
J: TRBJ1-2
DNA: TGCAGCGTTGGGGACAGAGTGATAAATAACTATGGCTACACCTTC
CDR3: CSVGDRVINNYGYTF

size: -
D: -
V: TRBV6-1
J: TRBJ1-5
DNA: TGTGCCAGCAGTGAGAGGTACCATGGGGCTCAGCCCCAGCATTTT
CDR3: CASSERYHGAQPQHF

size: -
D: -
V: TRBV27
J: TRBJ1-2
DNA: TGTGCCAGCGCGGTCAGCGGAAGTTATGGCTACACCTTC
CDR3: CASAVSGSYGYTF

size: -
D: -
V: TRBV20-1
J: TRBJ2-5
DNA: TGCAGCTCCCCGGCGGGGCAGACCCAGTACTTC
CDR3: CSSPAGQTQYF

size: -
D: TRBD2
V: TRBV27
J: TRBJ2-1
DNA: TGTGCCAGCAGCCGTGGGACTAGCGGGACCAGCTACAATGAGCAGTTCTTC
CDR3: CASSRGTSGTSYNEQFF

size: -
D: TRBD1
V: TRBV28
J: TRBJ1-6
DNA: TGTGCCAGCACAGGGGGGTCGGCAAGTATCTTGAATTCACCCCTCCACTTT
CDR3: CASTGGSASILNSPLHF

size: few
D: TRBD2
V: TRBV9
J: TRBJ2-5
DNA: TGTGCCAGCAGCGTAGGGGGTAGCGGGGGGCCGTACCAAGAGACCCAGTACTTC
CDR3: CASSVGGSGGPYQETQYF

size: -
D: -
V: TRBV5-6
J: TRBJ2-5
DNA: TGTGCCAGCAGCCCGACAGTCCAAGAGACCCAGTACTTC
CDR3: CASSPTVQETQYF

size: -
D: TRBD1
V: TRBV7-8
J: TRBJ1-6
DNA: TGTGCCAGCAGCTTAGGGACAGGCCTATCACCCCTCCACTTT
CDR3: CASSLGTGLSPLHF

size: -
D: TRBD2
V: TRBV18
J: TRBJ2-3
DNA: TGTGCCAGCTCACCATTAGCGGGAGGGCCGGATACGCAGTATTTT
CDR3: CASSPLAGGPDTQYF

size: -
D: TRBD2
V: TRBV5-4
J: TRBJ2-7
DNA: TGTGCCAGCAGCGCGACTAGCGGGGGCTACGAGCAGTACTTC
CDR3: CASSATSGGYEQYF

size: few
D: TRBD2
V: TRBV28
J: TRBJ2-5
DNA: TGTGCCAGCAGCTCTAGCGGGAGGGGGCAAGAGACCCAGTACTTC
CDR3: CASSSSGRGQETQYF

size: large
D: -
V: TRBV5-1
J: TRBJ1-6
DNA: TGCGCCAGCAGATTGAGTCAGGGCGGTTCACCCCTCCACTTT
CDR3: CASRLSQGGSPLHF

size: few
D: TRBD2
V: TRBV19
J: TRBJ2-1
DNA: TGTGCCAGTAGTCTCGAAGCGGGAGGGTATACCAATGAGCAGTTCTTC
CDR3: CASSLEAGGYTNEQFF

size: medium-sized
D: TRBD2
V: TRBV28
J: TRBJ2-1
DNA: TGTGCCAGCAGTTTTGGGGGGGGGTACAATGAGCAGTTCTTC
CDR3: CASSFGGGYNEQFF

size: few
D: TRBD1
V: TRBV6-5
J: TRBJ2-7
DNA: TGTGCCAGCAGTCAAGACAGGGCCTCCTACGAGCAGTACTTC
CDR3: CASSQDRASYEQYF

size: -
D: TRBD1
V: TRBV15
J: TRBJ1-2
DNA: TGTGCCACCAGCAGGGGAACAGGGGTCTCTAACTATGGCTACACCTTC
CDR3: CATSRGTGVSNYGYTF

size: few
D: TRBD2
V: TRBV6-1
J: TRBJ2-2
DNA: TGTGCCAGCGGGAGGGCCGGGGAGCTGTTTTTT
CDR3: CASGRAGELFF

size: -
D: TRBD1
V: TRBV6-1
J: TRBJ1-5
DNA: TGTGCCAGCAGTGAAGCAGCATGGCAGGGGGTCCCGGGGCCCCAGCATTTT
CDR3: CASSEAAWQGVPGPQHF

size: -
D: -
V: TRBV5-4
J: TRBJ2-3
DNA: TGTGCCAGCAGCTTGGATCGGGGGTGGACAGATACGCAGTATTTT
CDR3: CASSLDRGWTDTQYF

size: -
D: TRBD1
V: TRBV2
J: TRBJ2-7
DNA: TGTGCCAGCAGTCTCGGACAGGGCGCCTACGAGCAGTACTTC
CDR3: CASSLGQGAYEQYF

size: -
D: TRBD1
V: TRBV5-1
J: TRBJ1-1
DNA: TGCGCCAGCAGCCTGATCCCCGGGACAGGGAGGACTGAAGCTTTCTTT
CDR3: CASSLIPGTGRTEAFF

size: medium-sized
D: TRBD1
V: TRBV18
J: TRBJ1-1
DNA: TGTGCCAGCTCACTTGGACAGGGACGGGCTGAAGCTTTCTTT
CDR3: CASSLGQGRAEAFF

size: -
D: TRBD2
V: TRBV27
J: TRBJ2-3
DNA: TGTGCCAGCAGTTTCCTAGCGGGGTCAGATACGCAGTATTTT
CDR3: CASSFLAGSDTQYF

size: few
D: TRBD2
V: TRBV5-1
J: TRBJ2-3
DNA: TGCGCCAGCAGCTGGGGACTAGAAGTAGATACGCAGTATTTT
CDR3: CASSWGLEVDTQYF

size: few
D: TRBD1
V: TRBV5-1
J: TRBJ2-2
DNA: TGCGCCAGCAGCTTGGTGGGACAGGGGGCGACCGGGGAGCTGTTTTTT
CDR3: CASSLVGQGATGELFF

size: few
D: TRBD1
V: TRBV7-6
J: TRBJ2-2
DNA: TGTGCCAGCAGTCAACCGACAGGGGGCACCGGGGAGCTGTTTTTT
CDR3: CASSQPTGGTGELFF

size: -
D: TRBD1
V: TRBV28
J: TRBJ1-2
DNA: TGTGCCAGCAGAGGCACAGGGGGCAAACGGGGCTACACCTTC
CDR3: CASRGTGGKRGYTF

size: -
D: TRBD1
V: TRBV28
J: TRBJ1-6
DNA: TGTGCCAGCAGTTCAGCCGGGACAGGGGATTCACCCCTCCACTTT
CDR3: CASSSAGTGDSPLHF

size: medium-sized
D: -
V: TRBV6-1
J: TRBJ1-5
DNA: TGTGCCAGCAGTGAAGGGGCAGGGGGCAATCAGCCCCAGCATTTT
CDR3: CASSEGAGGNQPQHF

size: -
D: -
V: TRBV6-6
J: TRBJ2-3
DNA: TGTGCCAGCTCCGGGGAGCCATCGATATATACTACGCAGTATTTT
CDR3: CASSGEPSIYTTQYF

size: -
D: -
V: TRBV28
J: TRBJ2-1
DNA: TGTGCCAGCAGTTTGGAGTACAATGAGCAGTTCTTC
CDR3: CASSLEYNEQFF

size: few
D: TRBD2
V: TRBV6-6
J: TRBJ2-7
DNA: TGTGCCAGCAGCTCATCGACCGGACTAGCGGGATCCGAGCAGTACTTC
CDR3: CASSSSTGLAGSEQYF